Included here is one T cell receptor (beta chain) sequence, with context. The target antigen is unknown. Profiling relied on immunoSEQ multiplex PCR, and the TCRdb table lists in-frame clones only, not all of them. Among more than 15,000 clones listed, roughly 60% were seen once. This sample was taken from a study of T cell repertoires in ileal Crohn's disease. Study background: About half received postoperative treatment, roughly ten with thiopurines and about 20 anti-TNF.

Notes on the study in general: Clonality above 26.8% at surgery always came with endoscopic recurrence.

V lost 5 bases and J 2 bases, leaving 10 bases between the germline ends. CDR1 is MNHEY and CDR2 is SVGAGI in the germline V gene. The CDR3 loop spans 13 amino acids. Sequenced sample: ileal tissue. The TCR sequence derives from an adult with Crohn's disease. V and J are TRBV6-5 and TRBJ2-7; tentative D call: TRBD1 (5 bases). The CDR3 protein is CASSPWGPYEQYF. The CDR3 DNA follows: TGTGCCAGCAGTCCCTGGGGCCCCTACGAGCAGTACTTC.